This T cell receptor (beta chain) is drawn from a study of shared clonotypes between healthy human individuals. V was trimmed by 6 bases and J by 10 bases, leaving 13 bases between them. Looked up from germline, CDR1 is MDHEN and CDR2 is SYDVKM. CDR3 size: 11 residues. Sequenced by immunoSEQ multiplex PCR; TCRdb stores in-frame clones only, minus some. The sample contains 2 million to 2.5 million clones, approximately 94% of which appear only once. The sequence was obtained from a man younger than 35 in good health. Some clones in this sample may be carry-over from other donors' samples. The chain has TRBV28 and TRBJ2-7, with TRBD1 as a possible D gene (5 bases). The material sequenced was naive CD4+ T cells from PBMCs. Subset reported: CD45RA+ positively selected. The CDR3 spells CASRHKDRQYF. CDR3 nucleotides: TGTGCCAGCAGACATAAAGACAGACAGTACTTC.